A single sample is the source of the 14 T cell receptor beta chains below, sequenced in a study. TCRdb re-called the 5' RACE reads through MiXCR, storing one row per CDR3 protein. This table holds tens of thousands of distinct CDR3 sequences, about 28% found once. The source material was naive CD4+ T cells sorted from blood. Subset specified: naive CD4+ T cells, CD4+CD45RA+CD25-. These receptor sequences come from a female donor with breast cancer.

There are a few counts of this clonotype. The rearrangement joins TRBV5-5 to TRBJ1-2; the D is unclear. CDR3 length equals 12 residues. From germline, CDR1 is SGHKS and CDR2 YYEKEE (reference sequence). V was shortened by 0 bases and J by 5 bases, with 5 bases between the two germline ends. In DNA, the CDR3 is TGTGCCAGCAGCTTGGCGGTTTATGGCTACACCTTC. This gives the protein CASSLAVYGYTF.

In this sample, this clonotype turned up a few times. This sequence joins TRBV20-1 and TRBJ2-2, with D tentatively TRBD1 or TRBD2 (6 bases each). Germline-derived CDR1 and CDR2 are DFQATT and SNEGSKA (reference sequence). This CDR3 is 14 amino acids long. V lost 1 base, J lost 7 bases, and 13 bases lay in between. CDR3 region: CSARVLGGIGELFF. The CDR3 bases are TGCAGTGCTAGAGTATTAGGGGGGATCGGGGAGCTGTTTTTT.

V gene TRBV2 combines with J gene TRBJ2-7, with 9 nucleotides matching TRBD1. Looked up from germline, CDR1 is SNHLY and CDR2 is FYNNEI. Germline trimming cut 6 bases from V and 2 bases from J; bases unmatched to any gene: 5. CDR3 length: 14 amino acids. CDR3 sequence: CASSRDRAPYEQYF. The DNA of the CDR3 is TGTGCCAGCAGCCGGGACAGGGCCCCCTACGAGCAGTACTTC.

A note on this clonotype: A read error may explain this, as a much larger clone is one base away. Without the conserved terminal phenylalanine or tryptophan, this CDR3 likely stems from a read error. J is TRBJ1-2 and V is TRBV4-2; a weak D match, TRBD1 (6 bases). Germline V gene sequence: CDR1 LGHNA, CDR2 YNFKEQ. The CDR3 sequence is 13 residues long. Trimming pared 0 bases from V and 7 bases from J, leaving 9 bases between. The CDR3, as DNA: TGTGCCAGCAGCCAAGAGGCCAGGGGTGGCTACACCCTC. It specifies CASSQEARGGYTL.

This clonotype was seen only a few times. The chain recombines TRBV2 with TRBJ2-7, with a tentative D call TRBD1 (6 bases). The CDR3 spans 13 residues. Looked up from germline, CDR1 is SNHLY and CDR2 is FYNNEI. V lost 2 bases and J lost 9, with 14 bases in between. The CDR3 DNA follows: TGTGCCAGCAGTGAACTCTTGGGGGCGGGGCAGTACTTC. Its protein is CASSELLGAGQYF.

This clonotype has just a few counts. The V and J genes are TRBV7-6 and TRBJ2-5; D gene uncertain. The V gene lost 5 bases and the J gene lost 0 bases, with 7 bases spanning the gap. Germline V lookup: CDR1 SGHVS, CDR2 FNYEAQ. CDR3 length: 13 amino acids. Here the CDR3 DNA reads TGTGCCAGCAGCCTTACCCACCAAGAGACCCAGTACTTC. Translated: CASSLTHQETQYF.

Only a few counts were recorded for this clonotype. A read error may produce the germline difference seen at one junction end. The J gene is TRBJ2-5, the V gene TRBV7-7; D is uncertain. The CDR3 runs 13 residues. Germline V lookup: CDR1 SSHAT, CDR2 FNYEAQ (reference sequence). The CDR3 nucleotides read TGTGCTAGCAGCCCATCGTTCTTAGGGACCCAGTACTTC. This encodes CASSPSFLGTQYF.

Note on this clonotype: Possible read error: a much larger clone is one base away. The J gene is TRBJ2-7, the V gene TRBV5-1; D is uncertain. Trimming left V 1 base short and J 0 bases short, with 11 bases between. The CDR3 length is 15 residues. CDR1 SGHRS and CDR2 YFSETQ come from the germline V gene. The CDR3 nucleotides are TGCGCCAGCAGCTTGCATGCCCAGAGCTCCTACGAGCAGTACTTC. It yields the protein CASSLHAQSSYEQYF.

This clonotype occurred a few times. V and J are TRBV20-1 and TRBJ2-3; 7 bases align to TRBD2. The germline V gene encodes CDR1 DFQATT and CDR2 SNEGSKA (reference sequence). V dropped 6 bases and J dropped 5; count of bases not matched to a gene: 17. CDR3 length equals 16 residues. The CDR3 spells CSASPWSAGLGDTQYF. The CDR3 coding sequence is TGCAGTGCAAGTCCTTGGTCAGCGGGACTTGGAGATACGCAGTATTTT.

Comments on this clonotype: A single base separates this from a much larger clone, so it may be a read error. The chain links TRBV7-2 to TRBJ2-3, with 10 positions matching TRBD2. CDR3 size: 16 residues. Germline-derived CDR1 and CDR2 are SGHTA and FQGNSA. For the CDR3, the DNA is TGTGCCAACAGCTCAACTAGCGGGGCCGGCACAGATACGCAGTATTTT. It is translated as CANSSTSGAGTDTQYF.

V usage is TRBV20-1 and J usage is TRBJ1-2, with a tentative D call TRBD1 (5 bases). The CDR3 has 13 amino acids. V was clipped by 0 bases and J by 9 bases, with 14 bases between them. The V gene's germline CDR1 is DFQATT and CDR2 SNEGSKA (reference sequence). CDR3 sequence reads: CSARDKTDRSYTF. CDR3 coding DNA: TGCAGTGCTAGAGATAAGACAGACCGGAGCTACACCTTC.

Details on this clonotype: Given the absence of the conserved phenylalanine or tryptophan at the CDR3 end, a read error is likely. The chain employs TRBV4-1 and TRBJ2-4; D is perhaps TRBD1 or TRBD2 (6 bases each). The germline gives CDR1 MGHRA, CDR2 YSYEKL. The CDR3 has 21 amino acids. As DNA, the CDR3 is TGCGCCAGCAGCCAAGGGGCCACGCCCGGACAGTTAACACTAGCCAAAAACATGCAGTACTCC. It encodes CASSQGATPGQLTLAKNMQYS.

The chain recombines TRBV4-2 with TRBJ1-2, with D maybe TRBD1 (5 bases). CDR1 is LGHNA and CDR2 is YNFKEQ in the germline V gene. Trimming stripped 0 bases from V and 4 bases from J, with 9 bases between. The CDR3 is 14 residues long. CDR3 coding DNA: TGTGCCAGCAGCCAAGACCAGGGTGTCTATGGCTACACCTTC. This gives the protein CASSQDQGVYGYTF.

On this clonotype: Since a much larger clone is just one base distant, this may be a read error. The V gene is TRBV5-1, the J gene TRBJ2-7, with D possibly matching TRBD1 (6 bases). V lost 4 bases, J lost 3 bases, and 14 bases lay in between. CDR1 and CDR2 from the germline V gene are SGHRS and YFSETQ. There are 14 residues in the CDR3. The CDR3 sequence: CASSREGQFYEQYF. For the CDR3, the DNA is TGCGCCAGCAGCCGAGAAGGACAGTTCTACGAGCAGTACTTC.